The 12 T cell receptor beta chains given below trace back to one sample, sequenced in a study of blood T cell repertoires in COVID-19. Data came from immunoSEQ multiplex PCR; TCRdb stores just in-frame clones and leaves some out. The sample has some 45,000 clones, around 79% seen once; the top ten hold about 14%. The source material was peripheral blood. These TCRs come from a human donor in a cohort sampled during active COVID-19.

This chain uses TRBV6-5 with TRBJ1-1, with D unresolved. Germline values: CDR1 MNHEY, CDR2 SVGAGI. The CDR3 length is 14 residues. V was clipped by 0 bases and J by 8 bases, with 13 bases between them. CDR3 sequence (DNA): TGTGCCAGCAGTTACTCGGACCCGGGAGGGGAAGCTTTCTTT. Translating gives CASSYSDPGGEAFF.

The gene calls are TRBV5-8 and TRBJ1-2; D uncertain. CDR3 length: 12 residues. V was pared by 1 base and J by 10 bases, with 11 bases between. CDR1 is SGHTS, CDR2 YDEGEE, per germline. The CDR3 sequence is CASSLYRAHYTF. For the CDR3, the DNA is TGTGCCAGCAGCTTGTACCGCGCCCACTACACCTTC.

The chain carries TRBV20-1 and TRBJ2-7; D gene unclear. V lost 3 bases, J lost 6 bases, and 6 bases lay in between. CDR1 is DFQATT and CDR2 is SNEGSKA in the germline V gene (reference sequence). The CDR3 extends over 10 amino acids. The CDR3 DNA follows: TGCAGTGCTAGCTCAGTCGAGCAGTACTTC. It is translated as CSASSVEQYF.

The chain couples TRBV11-3 to TRBJ2-7; 14 bases agree with TRBD2. Germline V lookup: CDR1 SGHNT, CDR2 YENEEA. The CDR3 consists of 15 residues. V trimming: 8 bases; J trimming: 2 bases; junction bases outside the gene matches: 5. The CDR3 sequence: CASRGTSGSAYEQYF. The CDR3 DNA reads TGTGCCAGCCGGGGGACTAGCGGGAGCGCCTACGAGCAGTACTTC. The variable domain in full, completed from reference TRBV11-3 and TRBJ2-7, reads EAGVVQSPRYKIIEKKQPVAFWCNPISGHNTLYWYLQNLGQGPELLIRYENEEAVDDSQLPKDRFSAERLKGVDSTLKIQPAELGDSAVYLCASRGTSGSAYEQYFGPGTRLTVT.

Here the CDR3 reads CASSLADSASDGYTF. The CDR3 DNA sequence: TGTGCCAGCAGCTTGGCTGATTCCGCAAGCGATGGCTACACCTTC. J is TRBJ1-2 and V is TRBV5-4; the D is unclear. V was cut by 0 bases and J by 6 bases, with 15 bases left in between. This CDR3 comprises 15 residues. Germline V CDR1 and CDR2: SGHNT, YYREEE (reference sequence).

This sequence joins TRBV6-5 and TRBJ1-6, with D tentatively TRBD1 (5 bases). This CDR3 is built from 12 residues. V was cut by 8 bases and J by 11 bases, with 13 bases left in between. CDR1 and CDR2 from the germline V gene are MNHEY and SVGAGI. CDR3 protein: CASSLRGTPLHF. CDR3 bases: TGTGCCAGCTCTCTTAGGGGTACACCCCTCCACTTT.

This clone was seen only a few times. This chain joins TRBV3-1 (or the pseudogene TRBV3-2) and TRBJ2-7, with D possibly TRBD2 on 6 matching bases. The CDR3 length is 15 residues. Per germline, CDR1 LGHDT and CDR2 YNNKEL (reference sequence). Trimming left V 0 bases short and J 7 bases short, with 16 bases between. DNA for the CDR3: TGTGCCAGCAGCCAAGATAGAGTGGCGGGAAGGGAGCAGTACTTC. It encodes CASSQDRVAGREQYF.

The V gene is TRBV7-8, the J gene TRBJ2-7; TRBD2 agrees at 8 bases. The J segment lost 6 bases and the V segment lost 4 bases, leaving 11 bases of the junction unmatched. Germline CDR1 is SGHVS and CDR2 is FQNEAQ. The CDR3 sequence is 15 residues long. CDR3 amino acids: CASSSRRFGGVEQYF. CDR3 DNA sequence: TGTGCCAGCAGCTCCCGTCGTTTCGGGGGGGTCGAGCAGTACTTC. Supplemented by reference TRBV7-8 and TRBJ2-7, the full variable domain reads GAGVSQSPRYKVAKRGQDVALRCDPISGHVSLFWYQQALGQGPEFLTYFQNEAQLDKSGLPSDRFFAERPEGSVSTLKIQRTQQEDSAVYLCASSSRRFGGVEQYFGPGTRLTVT.

The chain employs TRBV5-1 and TRBJ1-3; tentatively, D is TRBD1 (5 bases). Trimming removed 0 bases at V and 0 bases at J, with 13 bases between. The germline V gene has CDR1 SGHRS and CDR2 YFSETQ. CDR3 length: 17 residues. The CDR3 sequence is CASSLEGQPTSGNTIYF. The CDR3 DNA follows: TGCGCCAGCAGCTTGGAGGGGCAGCCTACCTCTGGAAACACCATATATTTT. Using reference TRBV5-1 and TRBJ1-3 for the parts outside the CDR3, the full variable domain is KAGVTQTPRYLIKTRGQQVTLSCSPISGHRSVSWYQQTPGQGLQFLFEYFSETQRNKGNFPGRFSGRQFSNSRSEMNVSTLELGDSALYLCASSLEGQPTSGNTIYFGEGSWLTVV.

The V and J genes are TRBV2 and TRBJ2-3, with 7 bases lining up with TRBD1. The CDR3 length is 15 residues. V lost 6 bases and J lost 0; bases outside the gene matches: 6. Germline values: CDR1 SNHLY, CDR2 FYNNEI. In nucleotides, the CDR3 is TGTGCCAGCAGCGAACAGGGGTCTAGCACAGATACGCAGTATTTT. This translates into CASSEQGSSTDTQYF.

The gene calls are TRBV30 and TRBJ2-1; D is possibly TRBD1 (5 bases). The CDR3 is 15 residues long. V was pared by 2 bases and J by 1 base, with 12 bases between. In germline, CDR1 is GTSNPN, CDR2 SVGIG (reference sequence). The CDR3, as DNA: TGTGCCTGGAGTATGGGGCTAGGGTCCTACAATGAGCAGTTCTTC. This encodes CAWSMGLGSYNEQFF.

This clone was seen more than once but under ten times. This chain links TRBV4-1 with TRBJ1-1; D is unclear. This CDR3 has 13 amino acids. Trimming removed 0 bases at V and 3 bases at J, with 5 bases between. The germline V gene has CDR1 MGHRA and CDR2 YSYEKL. CDR3 coding DNA: TGCGCCAGCAGCCAAGACATTTACACTGAAGCTTTCTTT. It translates to CASSQDIYTEAFF.